One T cell receptor beta chain is described in this entry. Antigen unknown. This sample is drawn from a study of identical twins' blood T cells. General study points: Shared environment remains a possible cause of twin similarity.

Germline assignment: CDR1 DFQATT and CDR2 SNEGSKA (reference sequence). CDR3 length: 15 amino acids. Trimming removed 3 bases from V and 3 bases from J, with 16 bases in between. TCRdb reprocessed the 5' RACE reads with MiXCR, giving one entry per CDR3 protein. Here the sample spans a few hundred thousand distinct CDR3 sequences, roughly 27% being singletons. Reared together, all three twin pairs probably met the same infectious agents and vaccines. This chain links TRBV20-1 with TRBJ2-3, with a tentative D call TRBD2 (6 bases). The TCR comes from a woman aged 18-55 years in good health. Sequenced sample: PBMCs. The CDR3 reads CSASPLRERTDTQYF. CDR3 DNA: TGCAGTGCTAGCCCCCTTCGGGAGAGAACAGATACGCAGTATTTT.